Listed below are T cell receptor beta chains from one sample, sequenced in a study of blood T cell repertoires in COVID-19. Using immunoSEQ multiplex PCR, the repertoire was profiled, and TCRdb retains in-frame clones only, with some absent. The data show roughly 81,000 clones, around 88% seen once. Sequencing was done on a sample of peripheral blood. The receptors come from a man between 25 and 39 years old with acute or convalescent COVID-19. The CDR3 runs from the conserved cysteine through the conserved F or W. The D gene is left open where the match is weak. Clone size is not always given. Where it is, it says once, few, many or a class for expanded clones.

CASSEGTGHTDTQYF | TGTGCCAGCAGTGAAGGGACAGGACACACAGATACGCAGTATTTT | TRBD1 | few | TRBV6-1 | 15 | TRBJ2-3
CAISRVAGRLSNEQFF | TGTGCCATCAGCCGGGTAGCGGGACGATTATCCAATGAGCAGTTCTTC | TRBD2 | - | TRBV10-3 | 16 | TRBJ2-1
CAWRDFGEKLFF | TGTGCCTGGAGGGACTTCGGGGAAAAACTGTTTTTT | - | few | TRBV30 | 12 | TRBJ1-4
CACVRELLQYF | TGTGCCTGCGTCAGGGAATTGCTCCAGTACTTC | - | - | TRBV30 | 11 | TRBJ2-5
CASKRGSYEQYF | TGTGCCAGCAAACGGGGGAGCTACGAGCAGTACTTC | - | - | TRBV28 | 12 | TRBJ2-7
CASSEQGGGTEAFF | TGTGCCAGCAGTGAACAGGGTGGGGGGACTGAAGCTTTCTTT | - | - | TRBV6-1 | 14 | TRBJ1-1
CASSIVAPGLLFYNEQFF | TGTGCCAGTAGTATAGTTGCCCCGGGACTTCTCTTTTACAATGAGCAGTTCTTC | - | once | TRBV19 | 18 | TRBJ2-1
CASSQRAVSYNEQFF | TGCGCCAGCAGCCAGAGAGCGGTATCTTACAATGAGCAGTTCTTC | - | - | TRBV4-1 | 15 | TRBJ2-1
CASSLSRDSGEPEQFF | TGTGCCAGCAGTTTATCGAGGGACAGTGGCGAGCCTGAGCAGTTCTTC | TRBD1 | - | TRBV27 | 16 | TRBJ2-1
CASSITVSGANVLTF | TGTGCCAGCAGTATAACAGTCTCTGGGGCCAACGTCCTGACTTTC | - | - | TRBV6-5 | 15 | TRBJ2-6
CASSLESRSSTDTQYF | TGTGCCAGCAGCTTAGAGTCTAGGTCTAGCACAGATACGCAGTATTTT | - | - | TRBV7-8 | 16 | TRBJ2-3